A single sample gave rise to the 18 T cell receptor beta chains below, sequenced in a study of blood T cell repertoires in COVID-19. TCRdb keeps only in-frame clones here, not all; method: immunoSEQ multiplex PCR. The sample carries about 120,000 clones, approximately 80% recorded once. The specimen sequenced was peripheral blood. The receptors here all came from a woman in her seventies with acute or convalescent COVID-19.

The DNA for the CDR3 is TGTGCCAGTAGTCTGTCTCCAGGGGGCTACACTGAAGCTTTCTTT. Residues: CASSLSPGGYTEAFF. This chain uses TRBV19 with TRBJ1-1, with 8 bases lining up with TRBD1. J was trimmed by 3 bases and V by 5 bases; bases with no gene match: 8. The CDR3 covers 15 residues. From germline, CDR1 is LNHDA and CDR2 SQIVND (reference sequence).

This clone was counted only a few times. The chain uses TRBV5-4 and TRBJ2-3; D may be TRBD1 (5 bases). CDR1 and CDR2 from the germline V gene are SGHNT and YYREEE (reference sequence). CDR3 length equals 16 residues. Trimming removed 0 bases from V and 0 bases from J, with 11 bases in between. CDR3 protein: CASSLDIGASTDTQYF. CDR3 coding DNA: TGTGCCAGCAGCTTGGACATTGGGGCTAGCACAGATACGCAGTATTTT.

J is TRBJ1-5 and V is TRBV18, with TRBD1 as a possible D gene (5 bases). The CDR3 length is 13 residues. CDR1 is KGHSH and CDR2 is LQKENI in the germline V gene. V lost 6 bases and J lost 5, with 11 bases in between. CDR3 sequence reads: CASSASGDQPQHF. The CDR3 coding sequence is TGTGCCAGCTCTGCCTCGGGGGATCAGCCCCAGCATTTT.

The table lists this clone with a count of one. The chain carries TRBV30 and TRBJ1-3, with D perhaps matching TRBD1 (5 bases). Germline CDR1 GTSNPN, CDR2 SVGIG (reference sequence). This CDR3 spans 16 amino acids. Trimming shortened V by 7 bases and J by 0 bases, and 19 bases separated the two germline ends. The CDR3 loop reads CAYGRARSPSGNTIYF. CDR3 bases: TGTGCCTACGGCAGGGCCAGAAGCCCCTCTGGAAACACCATATATTTT.

The rearrangement uses TRBV7-9 and TRBJ1-6, with D possibly matching TRBD1 (6 bases). This CDR3 has 16 residues. Germline CDR1 and CDR2: SEHNR and FQNEAQ (reference sequence). V was clipped by 4 bases and J by 0 bases, with 10 bases between them. The DNA for the CDR3 is TGTGCCAGCAGCTCCGGACAGAGCTCCTATAATTCACCCCTCCACTTT. This encodes CASSSGQSSYNSPLHF. The variable domain in full, with the rest retrieved from reference TRBV7-9 and TRBJ1-6, is DTGVSQNPRHKITKRGQNVTFRCDPISEHNRLYWYRQTLGQGPEFLTYFQNEAQLEKSRLLSDRFSAERPKGSFSTLEIQRTEQGDSAMYLCASSSGQSSYNSPLHFGNGTRLTVT.

This clone was observed once. The same CDR3 also results from other DNA sequences found in this sample. This chain uses TRBV3-1 (or the pseudogene TRBV3-2) with TRBJ1-1; D perhaps matches TRBD1 (6 bases). The germline V gene has CDR1 LGHDT and CDR2 YNNKEL (reference sequence). The CDR3 is 13 residues long. V lost 3 bases and J 3 bases, leaving 8 bases between the germline ends. The CDR3 DNA reads TGTGCCAGCAGCCAGGGGGGGCACACTGAAGCTTTCTTT. Translation gives CASSQGGHTEAFF.

The V call is TRBV19, the J call TRBJ2-5; 9 bases fit TRBD1. The CDR3 runs 13 residues. Germline V gene sequence: CDR1 LNHDA, CDR2 SQIVND (reference sequence). J lost 4 bases, V lost 10 bases, and 7 bases had no gene match. CDR3 bases: TGTGCCATCGGGGGACAGGGAAGAGAGACCCAGTACTTC. It encodes CAIGGQGRETQYF.

The chain carries TRBV29-1 and TRBJ2-3; 12 bases line up with TRBD2. Losses at the gene ends were 4 bases for V and 5 bases for J; bases not matched to a gene: 7. This CDR3 contains 15 residues. Germline assignment: CDR1 SQVTM and CDR2 ANQGSEA. CDR3: CSVGAASGGVDTQYF. CDR3 in DNA: TGCAGCGTTGGGGCGGCTAGCGGGGGGGTAGATACGCAGTATTTT.

This chain connects TRBV5-4 to TRBJ2-7, with 10 positions matching TRBD2. This CDR3 has 16 amino acids. Germline CDR1 reads SGHNT; CDR2 reads YYREEE (reference sequence). V was pared by 4 bases and J by 1 base, with 8 bases of the junction left unmatched. In DNA, the CDR3 is TGTGCCAGCAGCCAGGGAGCTAGCGGGGGATCCTACGAGCAGTACTTC. Translation gives CASSQGASGGSYEQYF.

The chain is built from TRBV5-1 and TRBJ1-5; 10 bases are shared with TRBD1. Germline V gene lookup returns CDR1 SGHRS and CDR2 YFSETQ. J gave up 4 bases and V 3 bases, and 1 base lay outside the gene matches. The CDR3 runs to 14 residues. The CDR3 is CASSWTGGNQPQHF. Here the CDR3 DNA reads TGCGCCAGCAGCTGGACAGGGGGAAATCAGCCCCAGCATTTT.

V gene TRBV5-1 combines with J gene TRBJ2-4; possible D gene TRBD1, 6 bases. Germline values: CDR1 SGHRS, CDR2 YFSETQ. The CDR3 is 14 amino acids. The V end was cut by 1 base, the J end by 7 bases, with 12 bases between. The CDR3, as DNA: TGCGCCAGCAGCTTGATGGTGGGGGCGAACATTCAGTACTTC. Its translation: CASSLMVGANIQYF.

The V and J genes are TRBV19 and TRBJ2-3; 9 bases agree with TRBD2. After removal of 5 bases from V and 3 bases from J, the junction contained 6 bases not matched to a gene. The CDR3 consists of 15 residues. Germline CDR1 reads LNHDA; CDR2 reads SQIVND (reference sequence). The CDR3, as DNA: TGTGCCAGTAGTTTTAAAGCGGGGGGAACAGATACGCAGTATTTT. Translation: CASSFKAGGTDTQYF.

This clone came up a few times. This rearrangement joins TRBV19 to TRBJ2-2; the match to TRBD1 covers 8 bases. Losses at the gene ends were 6 bases for V and 4 bases for J; bases not matched to a gene: 7. The CDR3 totals 15 residues. The germline gives CDR1 LNHDA, CDR2 SQIVND (reference sequence). The CDR3 loop is CASSLQGEPTGELFF. In DNA form, the CDR3 reads TGTGCCAGTAGCCTACAGGGGGAACCCACCGGGGAGCTGTTTTTT.

The rearrangement links TRBV11-3 to TRBJ1-4, with D possibly matching TRBD1 (5 bases). V was shortened by 5 bases and J by 2 bases, with 12 bases between the two germline ends. Germline CDR1 SGHNT, CDR2 YENEEA. This CDR3 spans 15 amino acids. CDR3 sequence reads: CASSVQGLTNEKLFF. CDR3 coding DNA: TGTGCCAGCAGCGTGCAGGGTCTTACTAATGAAAAACTGTTTTTT.

The rearrangement uses TRBV7-9 and TRBJ1-2; 8 bases match TRBD1. The J segment lost 6 bases and the V segment lost 2 bases, leaving 5 bases of the junction unmatched. The germline V gene encodes CDR1 SEHNR and CDR2 FQNEAQ (reference sequence). The CDR3 spans 14 residues. In DNA form, the CDR3 reads TGTGCCAGCAGCTTAACACAGGGGGTTGATGGCTACACCTTC. This translates into CASSLTQGVDGYTF.

The chain links TRBV6-5 to TRBJ1-1; 8 nucleotides line up with TRBD1. The CDR3 is 15 amino acids. J lost 11 bases, V lost 0 bases, and 11 bases had no gene match. Germline V lookup: CDR1 MNHEY, CDR2 SVGAGI. The CDR3 sequence: CASSYSGQGADRAFF. The CDR3 bases are TGTGCCAGCAGTTACTCGGGGCAGGGGGCGGATAGGGCTTTCTTT.

In its sample, this clone was seen a few times. The rearrangement joins TRBV6-5 to TRBJ1-1, with 8 bases matching TRBD1. CDR1 is MNHEY and CDR2 is SVGAGI in the germline V gene. V lost 2 bases and J lost 1; bases outside the gene matches: 6. This CDR3 region has 16 residues. The CDR3 DNA is TGTGCCAGCAGTTACCCAGACAGGGGAGGGAACACTGAAGCTTTCTTT. This gives the protein CASSYPDRGGNTEAFF.

This chain uses TRBV11-3 with TRBJ1-4, with D possibly matching TRBD1 (6 bases). Germline CDR1 is SGHNT and CDR2 is YENEEA. This CDR3 is 14 amino acids long. V lost 1 base, J lost 3 bases, and 6 bases lay in between. The CDR3 reads CASSLAGANEKLFF. The CDR3 nucleotides are TGTGCCAGCAGCTTAGCAGGGGCTAATGAAAAACTGTTTTTT.